This T cell receptor (beta chain) originates from a study of beta chain features in type 1 diabetes listed by TCRdb under 2018. For the wider study: Mean age, gender distribution, total cell number and subset yield did not differ between patients and healthy donors. A total of 100 million to 110 million sorted cells were examined across all samples, and a strong correlation was observed between cell number per subset and RNA yield. In the study, TCRB repertoires of sorted circulating CD4+ T cell subsets from recently diagnosed type 1 diabetes patients were compared with those of matched healthy donors. Regulatory and stem cell-like memory subsets were isolated from only 8 patients and roughly eight healthy donors, whereas naive and central memory subsets came from all 28 donors. The research as a whole found: Naive, central memory and regulatory TCRB repertoires appeared to be more similar among patients than among healthy donors. PCR may preferentially amplify shorter templates, but because patient and control samples were amplified and corrected together, any resulting skew would affect both groups equally. Fewer insertions and more nucleotide deletions at VDJ recombination sites were observed in patients with type 1 diabetes, implying thymic rearrangement abnormalities. HLA sub-analyses involved small numbers of individuals, so any influence of HLA type on TCRB rearrangement remained unresolved. A moderate but significant shortening of TCRB CDR3 length was observed in type 1 diabetes patients in all four CD4+ subsets. Because cDNA rather than genomic DNA was sequenced, highly expressing activated cells could have been over-represented, although no difference in activation and CD3 levels was found between groups.

The entire amount of isolated RNA was reverse transcribed using the High Capacity cDNA Reverse Transcription Kit, so the sequenced TCRB transcripts were expressed ones. Deep immunoSEQ sequencing was applied to naive, central memory and regulatory T cell samples, giving an average of about 3.57 million total reads per sample. After sorted cells were lysed in RLT buffer, RNA was extracted with DNase-treated RNeasy Micro or Mini kits, with the choice depending on cell number. To prevent cross-contamination, each cell subset was processed individually, whereas patient and healthy donor samples were processed jointly. The immunoSEQ multiplex PCR was used to amplify TCRB sequences from cDNA, generating 87-bp fragments that spanned the CDR3 region. Sequencing of the amplicons was done on the Illumina HiSeq platform. In the paper's pipeline: PCR bias was corrected computationally using synthetic template baselines, and reads within Hamming distance 2 were collapsed, with unmergeable singletons discarded. Reads were aligned against IMGT to assign V, D and J genes, CDR3 length and insertions or deletions at six rearrangement sites. Within each subset, clonotype counts were normalized to sorted cell number, after which true diversity and Gini coefficients were computed with the tcR R package. Repertoire sharing was quantified using the overlap coefficient calculated on TCRB nucleotide sequences. As a proxy for the pre-selection repertoire, out-of-frame TCRB sequences from naive cells were analyzed. Imported from immuneACCESS, the table was reduced by TCRdb to in-frame sequences with V and J called. These copies leave out some clones; in studies compared against another copy, an unresolved V gene accounts for under half, and the cause of the remainder is not known. The D gene and trimming were derived from the DNA, and the V and J assignments and clone size from that table. The sample yields hundreds of thousands of clones; over 12% were counted once. Of the sample, 0.04% falls within the top ten clones.

Each donor gave one peripheral blood draw, approximately 100 mL on average, collected into heparinised tubes. Naive, central memory, regulatory and stem cell-like memory CD4+ T cells were sorted on a BD FACSAria II using a panel including CD45RO, CCR7, CD25, CD127, CD95 and CD27. Every sorted population had a purity above 95%. PBMCs were isolated right away by Lymphoprep density gradient centrifugation and were stained directly, without culture. Samples were stained and sorted in pairs, with one healthy donor and one patient per experiment, so that batch effects were minimized. The germline ends are 8 bases apart after V is trimmed by 1 base and J by 5 bases. The germline V gene specifies SNHLY as CDR1 and FYNNEI as CDR2. Spanning cysteine to phenylalanine, the CDR3 consists of 13 amino acids. Kept here is only the CDR3 DNA, which spans 39 bases and is read in frame from base 1. This clone was seen only a few times. The antigen it recognizes is unknown. Within one base of it there is no much larger clone, and no base qualities were kept.

This receptor was taken from a man between 18 and 29 years old with type 1 diabetes. The chain joins TRBV2 to TRBJ1-2; a weak D assignment points to TRBD1 (6 bases agree). Sequenced: naive CD4+ T cells from blood. The intended sense of this specimen's cell subset or site label: true naive CD4+ T cells. The DNA sequence reads TGTGCCAGCAGTGAAGGGACAGTATATGGCTACACCTTC. Its translation is CASSEGTVYGYTF.